Listed below are T cell receptor delta chains from one sample, sequenced in a study of Vδ1+ human thymocytes. TCRdb fed the multiplex PCR reads into CATT to redo clone calling. The sample yields under 80,000 delta-chain clones, around 34% seen once. The sequencing sample was made of Vdelta1+ gamma-delta thymocytes from the thymus. The receptors were sampled from a boy younger than two who had congenital heart surgery. Each CDR3 is given with its conserved first and last residue. A D gene is named only where the DNA matches it firmly. Where a row states a size, it is once, few, many or the class of an expanded clone; other rows omit it.

d_call	v_call	j_call	clone_size	cdr3_aa	cdr3_nt
TRDD3	TRDV2	TRDJ1	-	CACDLGDTITDKLIF	TGTGCCTGTGACCTGGGGGATACGATCACCGATAAACTCATCTTT
-	TRDV1	TRDJ1	once	CALGELAGEGDKLIF	TGTGCTCTTGGGGAACTAGCTGGTGAAGGGGATAAACTCATCTTT
TRDD3	TRDV1	TRDJ1	-	CALGEPFSYRGYAGDKLIF	TGTGCTCTTGGGGAACCTTTTTCCTACCGGGGATACGCGGGCGATAAACTCATCTTT
-	TRDV1	TRDJ1	few	CALGDPHPRRSQQTWGSRCTDKLIF	TGTGCTCTTGGGGATCCTCATCCCCGTCGTTCCCAACAGACCTGGGGCTCTCGGTGCACCGATAAACTCATCTTT
TRDD3	TRDV1	TRDJ1	few	CALGELRGPYWGIQSGGKLIF	TGTGCTCTTGGGGAACTACGCGGACCGTACTGGGGGATACAATCGGGGGGTAAACTCATCTTT
TRDD2	TRDV1	TRDJ1	-	CALGELPPSYRSGNTDKLIF	TGTGCTCTTGGGGAACTTCCACCTTCCTACCGGAGTGGGAACACCGATAAACTCATCTTT
TRDD2	TRDV1	TRDJ1	once	CALGEPSFLKTRSVDKLIF	TGTGCTCTTGGGGAGCCATCCTTCCTCAAAACCAGGTCAGTCGATAAACTCATCTTT
TRDD3	TRDV1	TRDJ1	-	CALEAAWGISDKLIF	TGTGCTCTTGAAGCGGCCTGGGGGATAAGTGATAAACTCATCTTT
TRDD3	TRDV1	TRDJ1	few	CALGELSPYWGITTDKLIF	TGTGCTCTTGGGGAACTTAGCCCGTACTGGGGGATTACCACCGATAAACTCATCTTT
-	TRDV1	TRDJ1	few	CALGEIIPGVPYTDKLIF	TGTGCTCTTGGGGAGATTATACCCGGAGTACCGTACACCGATAAACTCATCTTT
-	TRDV1	TRDJ1	few	CALGELVSRIQVYTDKLIF	TGTGCTCTTGGGGAACTAGTCTCGCGGATACAAGTGTACACCGATAAACTCATCTTT